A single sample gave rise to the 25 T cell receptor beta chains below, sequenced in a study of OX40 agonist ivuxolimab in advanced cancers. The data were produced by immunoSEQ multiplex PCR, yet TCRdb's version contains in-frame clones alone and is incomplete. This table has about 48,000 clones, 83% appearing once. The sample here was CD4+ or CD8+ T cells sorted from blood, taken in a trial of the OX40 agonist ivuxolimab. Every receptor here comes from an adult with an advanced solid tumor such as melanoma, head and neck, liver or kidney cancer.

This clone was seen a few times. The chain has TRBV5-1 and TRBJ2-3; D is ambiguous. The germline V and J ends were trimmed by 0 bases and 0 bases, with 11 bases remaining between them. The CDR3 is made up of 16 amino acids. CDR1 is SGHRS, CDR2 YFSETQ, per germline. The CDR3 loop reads CASSLATGSSTDTQYF. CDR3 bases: TGCGCCAGCAGCTTGGCGACCGGATCTAGCACAGATACGCAGTATTTT.

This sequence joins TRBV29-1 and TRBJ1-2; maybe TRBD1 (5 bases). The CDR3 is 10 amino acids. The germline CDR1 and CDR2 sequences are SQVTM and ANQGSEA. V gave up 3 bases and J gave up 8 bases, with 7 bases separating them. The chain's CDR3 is CSVERGGYTF. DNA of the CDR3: TGCAGCGTTGAGAGGGGCGGCTACACCTTC.

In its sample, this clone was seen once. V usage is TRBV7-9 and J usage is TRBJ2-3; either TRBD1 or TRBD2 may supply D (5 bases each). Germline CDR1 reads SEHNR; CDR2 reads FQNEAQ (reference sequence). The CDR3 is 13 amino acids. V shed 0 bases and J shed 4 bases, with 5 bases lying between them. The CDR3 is CASSLAGADTQYF. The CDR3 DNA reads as TGTGCCAGCAGCTTAGCGGGGGCAGATACGCAGTATTTT.

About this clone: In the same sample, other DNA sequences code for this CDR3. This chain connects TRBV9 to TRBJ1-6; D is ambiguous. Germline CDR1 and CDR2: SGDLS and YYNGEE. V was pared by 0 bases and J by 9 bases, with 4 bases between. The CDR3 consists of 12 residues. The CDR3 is CASSVAGSPLHF. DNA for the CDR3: TGTGCCAGCAGCGTAGCTGGTTCACCCCTCCACTTT.

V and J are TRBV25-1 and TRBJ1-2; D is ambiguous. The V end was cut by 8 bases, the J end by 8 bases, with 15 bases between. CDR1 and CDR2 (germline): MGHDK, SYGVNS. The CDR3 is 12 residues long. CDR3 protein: CASQAGFGGYTF. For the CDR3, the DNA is TGTGCCAGCCAGGCCGGGTTCGGGGGCTACACCTTC.

As DNA, the CDR3 is TGTGCCAGCTCACCGCTCCCGACAGCAACTAATGAAAAACTGTTTTTT. Translating it yields CASSPLPTATNEKLFF. This chain links TRBV18 with TRBJ1-4; possible D gene TRBD1, 5 bases. This CDR3 spans 16 amino acids. Deletions cut 3 bases from V and 0 bases from J, with 11 bases between. CDR1 and CDR2 from the germline V gene are KGHSH and LQKENI.

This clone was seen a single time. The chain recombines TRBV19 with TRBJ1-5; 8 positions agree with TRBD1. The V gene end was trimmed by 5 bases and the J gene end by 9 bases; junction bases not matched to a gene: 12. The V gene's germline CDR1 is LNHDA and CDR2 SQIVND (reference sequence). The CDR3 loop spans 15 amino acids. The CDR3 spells CASSLGQGQIRPQHF. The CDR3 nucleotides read TGTGCCAGTAGTCTCGGACAGGGCCAGATACGGCCCCAGCATTTT.

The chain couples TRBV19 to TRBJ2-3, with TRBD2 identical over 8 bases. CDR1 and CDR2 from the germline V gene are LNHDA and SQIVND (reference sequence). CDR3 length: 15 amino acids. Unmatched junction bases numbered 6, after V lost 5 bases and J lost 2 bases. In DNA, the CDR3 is TGTGCCAGTAGTCCTCGGCGGGGGGCCACAGATACGCAGTATTTT. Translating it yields CASSPRRGATDTQYF. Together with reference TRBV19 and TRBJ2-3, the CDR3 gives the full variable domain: DGGITQSPKYLFRKEGQNVTLSCEQNLNHDAMYWYRQDPGQGLRLIYYSQIVNDFQKGDIAEGYSVSREKKESFPLTVTSAQKNPTAFYLCASSPRRGATDTQYFGPGTRLTVL.

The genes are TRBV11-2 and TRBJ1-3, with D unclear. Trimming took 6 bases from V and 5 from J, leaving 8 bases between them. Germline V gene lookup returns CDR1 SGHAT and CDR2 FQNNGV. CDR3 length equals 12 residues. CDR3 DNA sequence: TGTGCCAGCAGTCTGCCTCGAAACACCATATATTTT. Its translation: CASSLPRNTIYF.

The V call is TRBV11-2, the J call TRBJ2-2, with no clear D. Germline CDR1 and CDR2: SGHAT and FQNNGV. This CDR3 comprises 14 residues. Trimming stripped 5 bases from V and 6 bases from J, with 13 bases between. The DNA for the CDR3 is TGTGCCAGCAGCCCGCTCTTAGGGTCCGGGGAGCTGTTTTTT. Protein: CASSPLLGSGELFF.

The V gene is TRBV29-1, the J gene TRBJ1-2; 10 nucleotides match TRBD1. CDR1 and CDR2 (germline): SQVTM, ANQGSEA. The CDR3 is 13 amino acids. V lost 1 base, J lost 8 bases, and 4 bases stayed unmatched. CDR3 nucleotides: TGCAGCGTTGAAGTTGACAGGGGGCACGGCTACACCTTC. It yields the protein CSVEVDRGHGYTF.

The CDR3 here is CASSRQLYSTDTQYF. DNA for the CDR3: TGTGCCAGCAGTCGACAGCTTTATAGCACAGATACGCAGTATTTT. The V and J genes are TRBV6-5 and TRBJ2-3; maybe TRBD1 (5 bases). CDR1 is MNHEY and CDR2 is SVGAGI in the germline V gene. There are 15 residues in the CDR3. The ends were cut back, 5 bases at V and 0 bases at J, with 12 bases in the middle.

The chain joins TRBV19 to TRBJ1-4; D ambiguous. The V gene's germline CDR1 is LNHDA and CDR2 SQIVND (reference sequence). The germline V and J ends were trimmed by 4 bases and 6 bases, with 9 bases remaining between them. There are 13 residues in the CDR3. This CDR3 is CASSRGKDEKLFF. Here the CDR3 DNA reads TGTGCCAGTAGTAGGGGAAAAGATGAAAAACTGTTTTTT.

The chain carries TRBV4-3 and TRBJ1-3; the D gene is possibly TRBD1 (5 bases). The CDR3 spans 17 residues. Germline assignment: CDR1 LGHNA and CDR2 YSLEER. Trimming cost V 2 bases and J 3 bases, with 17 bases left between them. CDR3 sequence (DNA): TGCGCCAGCAGCCAAAGGACCACAGGCAAAGTTGGAAACACCATATATTTT. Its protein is CASSQRTTGKVGNTIYF.

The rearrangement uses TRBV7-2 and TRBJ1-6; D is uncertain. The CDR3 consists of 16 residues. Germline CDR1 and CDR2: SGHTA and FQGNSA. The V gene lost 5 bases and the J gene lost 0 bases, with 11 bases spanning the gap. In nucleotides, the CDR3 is TGTGCCAGCAGCCTCGGACGGAGCTCCTATAATTCACCCCTCCACTTT. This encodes CASSLGRSSYNSPLHF.

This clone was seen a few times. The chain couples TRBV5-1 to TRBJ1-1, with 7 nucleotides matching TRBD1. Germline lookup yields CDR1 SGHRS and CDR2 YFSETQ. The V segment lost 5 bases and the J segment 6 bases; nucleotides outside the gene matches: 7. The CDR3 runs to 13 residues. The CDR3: CASRSDRVAEAFF. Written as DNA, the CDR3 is TGCGCCAGCAGATCCGACAGGGTAGCTGAAGCTTTCTTT.

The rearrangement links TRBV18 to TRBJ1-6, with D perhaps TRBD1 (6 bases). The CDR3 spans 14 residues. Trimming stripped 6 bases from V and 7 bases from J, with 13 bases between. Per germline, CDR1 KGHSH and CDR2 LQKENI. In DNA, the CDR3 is TGTGCCAGCTCGCCGGACAGATCAAATTCACCCCTCCACTTT. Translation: CASSPDRSNSPLHF.

The CDR3 loop reads CASSLERSKVYF. The CDR3 DNA sequence: TGTGCCAGCAGCTTAGAGCGGAGTAAAGTGTACTTC. The chain recombines TRBV11-2 with TRBJ2-5; D gene uncertain. The CDR3 spans 12 residues. The germline V gene has CDR1 SGHAT and CDR2 FQNNGV. Between the trimmed V and J ends, which lost 0 bases and 13 bases, there was a span of 12 bases. Full variable domain (missing parts from reference TRBV11-2 and TRBJ2-5): EAGVAQSPRYKIIEKRQSVAFWCNPISGHATLYWYQQILGQGPKLLIQFQNNGVVDDSQLPKDRFSAERLKGVDSTLKIQPAKLEDSAVYLCASSLERSKVYFGPGTRLLVL.

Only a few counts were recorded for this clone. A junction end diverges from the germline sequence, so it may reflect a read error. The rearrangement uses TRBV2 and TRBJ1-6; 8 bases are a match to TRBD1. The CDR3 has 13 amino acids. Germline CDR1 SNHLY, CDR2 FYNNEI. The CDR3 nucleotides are TGTGCCAGCAGACGGACAGGGAATTCTCCCCTCCACTTT. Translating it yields CASRRTGNSPLHF. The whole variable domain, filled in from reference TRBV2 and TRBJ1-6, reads EPEVTQTPSHQVTQMGQEVILRCVPISNHLYFYWYRQILGQKVEFLVSFYNNEISEKSEIFDDQFSVERPDGSNFTLKIRSTKLEDSAMYFCASRRTGNSPLHFGNGTRLTVT.

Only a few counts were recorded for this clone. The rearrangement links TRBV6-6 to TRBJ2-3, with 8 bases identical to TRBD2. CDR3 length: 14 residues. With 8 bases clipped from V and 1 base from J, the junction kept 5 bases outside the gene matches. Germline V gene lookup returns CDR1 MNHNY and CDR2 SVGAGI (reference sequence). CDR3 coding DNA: TGTGCCAGCCTCCCGGGACTAGGCACAGATACGCAGTATTTT. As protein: CASLPGLGTDTQYF.

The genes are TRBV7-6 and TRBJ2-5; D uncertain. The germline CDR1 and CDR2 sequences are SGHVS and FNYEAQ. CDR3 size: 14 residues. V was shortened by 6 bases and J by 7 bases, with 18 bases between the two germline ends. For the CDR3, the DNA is TGTGCCAGCAGTCCCTCACGGGCCCGTGGGACCCAGTACTTC. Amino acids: CASSPSRARGTQYF.

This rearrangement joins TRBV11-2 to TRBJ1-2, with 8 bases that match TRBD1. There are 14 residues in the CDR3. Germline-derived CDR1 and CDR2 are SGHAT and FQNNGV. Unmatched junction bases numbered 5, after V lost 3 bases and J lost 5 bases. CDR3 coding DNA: TGTGCCAGCAGCTTTGGGAACAGGGGGTATGGCTACACCTTC. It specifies CASSFGNRGYGYTF. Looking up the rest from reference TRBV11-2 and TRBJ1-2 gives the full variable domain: EAGVAQSPRYKIIEKRQSVAFWCNPISGHATLYWYQQILGQGPKLLIQFQNNGVVDDSQLPKDRFSAERLKGVDSTLKIQPAKLEDSAVYLCASSFGNRGYGYTFGSGTRLTVV.

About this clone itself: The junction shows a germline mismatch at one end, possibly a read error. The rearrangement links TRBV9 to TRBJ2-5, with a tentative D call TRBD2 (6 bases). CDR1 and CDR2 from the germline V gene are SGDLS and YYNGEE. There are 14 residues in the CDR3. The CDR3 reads CASSVATGGETRYF. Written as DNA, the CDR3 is TGTGCCAGCAGCGTAGCTACAGGCGGGGAGACCCGGTACTTC.

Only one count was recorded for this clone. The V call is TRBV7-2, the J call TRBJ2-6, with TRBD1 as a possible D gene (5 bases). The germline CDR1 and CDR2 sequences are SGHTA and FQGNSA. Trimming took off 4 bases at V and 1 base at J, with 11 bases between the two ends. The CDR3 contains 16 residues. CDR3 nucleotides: TGTGCCAGCAGCTCGAACAGGCATTCTGGGGCCAACGTCCTGACTTTC. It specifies CASSSNRHSGANVLTF. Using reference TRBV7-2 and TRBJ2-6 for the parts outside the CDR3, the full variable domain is GAGVSQSPSNKVTEKGKDVELRCDPISGHTALYWYRQSLGQGLEFLIYFQGNSAPDKSGLPSDRFSAERTGGSVSTLTIQRTQQEDSAVYLCASSSNRHSGANVLTFGAGSRLTVL.

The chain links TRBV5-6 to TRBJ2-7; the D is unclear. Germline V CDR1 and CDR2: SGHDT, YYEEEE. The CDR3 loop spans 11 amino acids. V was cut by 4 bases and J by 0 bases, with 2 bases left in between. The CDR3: CASSHSYEQYF. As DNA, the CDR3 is TGTGCCAGCAGCCACTCCTACGAGCAGTACTTC.